These 9 T cell receptor beta chains were all obtained from the same sample, sequenced in a study of graft-versus-host responses after intestinal transplantation. Only in-frame clones appear in the TCRdb table, and some are missing; sequencing was by immunoSEQ multiplex PCR. Found here are 6,500 to 7,500 clones, about 31% of them singletons; the top ten hold 3% to 5%. The sequences come from alloreactive CD4+ T cells from a mixed lymphocyte reaction culture, collected before transplantation. Stated subset: CFSE-low proliferating T cells sorted from approximately 6-day pre-transplant mixed lymphocyte reaction (GvH or HvG direction). The receptors here all came from a human patient who was an organ donor for intestinal transplantation.

This chain links TRBV2 with TRBJ2-5; maybe TRBD2 (6 bases). Trimming cost V 4 bases and J 5 bases, with 14 bases left between them. CDR1 SNHLY and CDR2 FYNNEI come from the germline V gene. The CDR3 length is 14 residues. This chain's CDR3 is CASSGNGRGETQYF. The CDR3 nucleotides read TGTGCCAGCAGTGGGAACGGTCGGGGGGAGACCCAGTACTTC.

The chain links TRBV6-1 to TRBJ1-5; 7 bases fit TRBD1. After removal of 2 bases from V and 5 bases from J, the junction contained 6 bases not matched to a gene. The germline gives CDR1 MNHNS, CDR2 SASEGT. This CDR3 is built from 15 residues. The CDR3 here is CASSEPRQGYQPQHF. CDR3 DNA: TGTGCCAGCAGTGAACCCCGACAGGGATATCAGCCCCAGCATTTT.

The V call is TRBV4-2, the J call TRBJ2-1; tentatively, D is TRBD2 (6 bases). The CDR3 has 17 amino acids. Germline lookup yields CDR1 LGHNA and CDR2 YNFKEQ. Deletions cut 4 bases from V and 6 bases from J, with 22 bases between. The DNA of the CDR3 is TGTGCCAGCAGCCGGGCATGGAGGCAGCGGCGGGGCAATGAGCAGTTCTTC. Encoded protein: CASSRAWRQRRGNEQFF.

The V gene is TRBV7-2, the J gene TRBJ2-5; 13 nucleotides line up with TRBD2. There are 18 residues in the CDR3. In germline, CDR1 is SGHTA, CDR2 FQGNSA. J was trimmed by 1 base and V by 0 bases; bases with no gene match: 5. The CDR3 DNA sequence: TGTGCCAGCAGCTTAGCAAGGACTAGCGGGAGTCTCCAAGAGACCCAGTACTTC. Translation gives CASSLARTSGSLQETQYF.

V gene TRBV6-5 combines with J gene TRBJ2-1; 9 bases map to TRBD1. V lost 6 bases, J lost 6 bases, and 9 bases stayed unmatched. The CDR3 extends over 15 amino acids. From germline, CDR1 is MNHEY and CDR2 SVGAGI. CDR3 residues: CASRAGQGEGNEQFF. Written as DNA, the CDR3 is TGTGCCAGCAGGGCGGGACAGGGAGAAGGCAATGAGCAGTTCTTC.

The chain couples TRBV15 to TRBJ2-7; 8 positions agree with TRBD1. The germline V gene has CDR1 LNHNV and CDR2 YYDKDF (reference sequence). Losses at the gene ends were 6 bases for V and 0 bases for J; bases not matched to a gene: 10. The length of the CDR3 is 16 residues. The CDR3 protein is CATRDPGGIHSYEQYF. DNA for the CDR3: TGTGCCACCAGGGACCCAGGGGGCATACACTCCTACGAGCAGTACTTC.

There are a few counts of this clone. Compared with germline, one end of the junction differs, possibly owing to a read error. The chain links TRBV7-7 to TRBJ2-2; 9 bases align to TRBD2. CDR1 is SSHAT and CDR2 is FNYEAQ in the germline V gene (reference sequence). This CDR3 spans 17 amino acids. In nucleotides, the CDR3 is TGTGCTAGCAGCCCCGGCGGGACTAGCAGCCACACCGGGGAGCTGTTTTTT. Translating gives CASSPGGTSSHTGELFF.

By proportion, this clone is medium-sized. V and J are TRBV5-6 and TRBJ2-1; the match to TRBD2 covers 10 bases. The CDR3 contains 15 residues. Looked up from germline, CDR1 is SGHDT and CDR2 is YYEEEE. After removal of 1 base from V and 4 bases from J, the junction contained 2 bases not matched to a gene. CDR3 sequence reads: CASSLTSGVYNEQFF. The CDR3 DNA is TGTGCCAGCAGCTTGACTAGCGGGGTATACAATGAGCAGTTCTTC.

V and J are TRBV18 and TRBJ1-1; TRBD1 agrees at 8 bases. Germline V gives CDR1 KGHSH, CDR2 LQKENI. The CDR3 covers 11 residues. Germline trimming cut 6 bases from V and 11 bases from J; bases unmatched to any gene: 5. In DNA, the CDR3 is TGTGCCAGCTCGCCGGACAGGGAGGCTTTCTTT. Translation gives CASSPDREAFF.